The T cell receptor (beta chain) under discussion was sequenced for a study of glioma-infiltrating T cells. General study findings and limits: Tissue-blood divergence was below expectation in non-neoplastic patients, above in gliomas.

With respect to this clonotype: Its matching antigen is unknown.

Trimming took 6 bases from V and 5 from J; bases not matched to a gene: 10. The CDR3 has 15 residues. CDR1 and CDR2 from the germline V gene are MDHEN and SYDVKM. Using RNA template, CDR3s of TCR alpha and beta were amplified with iRepertoire arm-PCR. TCRdb re-analysed the multiplex PCR reads in MiXCR, keeping a single row per CDR3 protein. The repertoire has 300,000 to 450,000 distinct CDR3 sequences, 41% of them found once; the top ten carry around 11%. This receptor was identified in a human donor with low-grade glioma or glioblastoma, undergoing nonglioma brain surgery, or in good health (not recorded which). The V and J genes are TRBV28 and TRBJ2-5; 9 nucleotides align to TRBD1. The source material was glioma tissue, nonneoplastic brain tissue, or PBMCs (not recorded which). CDR3 nucleotide sequence: TGTGCCAGCAGCGAGCTACAGGGGGCCTCTGAGACCCAGTACTTC. Protein: CASSELQGASETQYF.